Presented here are 11 T cell receptor beta chains from one specimen sequenced in a study of neoadjuvant anti-PD-1 for oral cavity cancer. Time point indicated: after neoadjuvant nivolumab, at surgical resection. The assay was immunoSEQ multiplex PCR, and TCRdb's table has in-frame clones only and misses some. This sample has about 14,000 clones, with roughly 70% found just once. Sequencing was performed on PBMCs, taken after nivolumab (anti-PD-1) treatment. The source of these receptors is a person between 40 and 79 years old with oral cavity squamous cell carcinoma.

This chain joins TRBV4-1 and TRBJ1-2; TRBD1 matches 7 bases. The CDR3 covers 18 residues. Germline V gives CDR1 MGHRA, CDR2 YSYEKL. The V gene end was trimmed by 0 bases and the J gene end by 4 bases; junction bases not matched to a gene: 14. CDR3 protein: CASSQDRHRGVGGYGYTF. In DNA form, the CDR3 reads TGCGCCAGCAGCCAAGATCGTCACAGGGGAGTTGGAGGCTATGGCTACACCTTC.

This chain links TRBV15 with TRBJ2-3; maybe TRBD1 (5 bases). Germline-derived CDR1 and CDR2 are LNHNV and YYDKDF (reference sequence). V was pared by 2 bases and J by 6 bases, with 15 bases between. The CDR3 totals 15 residues. The CDR3 region has the DNA TGTGCCACCAGCAGACCAAACCAGGGCCGCGATACGCAGTATTTT. Its protein product is CATSRPNQGRDTQYF.

The chain combines TRBV7-9 with TRBJ2-7; unclear D gene. From germline, CDR1 is SEHNR and CDR2 FQNEAQ (reference sequence). V lost 0 bases, J lost 3 bases, and 9 bases lay in between. This CDR3 is 14 amino acids long. The CDR3 is CASSLAWKDYEQYF. The CDR3, as DNA: TGTGCCAGCAGCTTAGCGTGGAAAGACTACGAGCAGTACTTC.

V usage is TRBV6-1 and J usage is TRBJ2-5; 12 positions match TRBD1. The CDR3 consists of 15 residues. V dropped 10 bases and J dropped 5; count of bases not matched to a gene: 11. Germline CDR1 reads MNHNS; CDR2 reads SASEGT. The DNA of the CDR3 is TGTGCCACCGGGCCCGGGACAGGGGGCACTGAGACCCAGTACTTC. Protein product: CATGPGTGGTETQYF.

This clone has only a few counts. This chain uses TRBV7-3 with TRBJ2-2; 10 bases are a match to TRBD2. The V gene's germline CDR1 is SGHTA and CDR2 FQGTGA. CDR3 length equals 16 residues. Trimming cost V 3 bases and J 6 bases; bases outside gene matches: 7. CDR3 nucleotides: TGTGCCAGCAGCTTTGCTAGCGGGAGATTTGCCGGGGAGCTGTTTTTT. Its protein is CASSFASGRFAGELFF.

This chain connects TRBV28 to TRBJ1-2, with D unclear. Looked up from germline, CDR1 is MDHEN and CDR2 is SYDVKM. This CDR3 has 12 residues. Deletions cut 2 bases from V and 3 bases from J, with 4 bases between. CDR3 region: CASSLTHYGYTF. The CDR3 coding sequence is TGTGCCAGCAGTTTAACCCACTATGGCTACACCTTC.

The chain has TRBV6-1 and TRBJ2-3, with D possibly matching TRBD2 (5 bases). Between the trimmed V and J ends, which lost 7 bases and 1 base, there was a span of 15 bases. CDR1 MNHNS and CDR2 SASEGT come from the germline V gene. CDR3 length: 15 residues. The CDR3 reads CASKKEVRGTDTQYF. The DNA of the CDR3 is TGTGCCAGCAAGAAGGAGGTACGGGGCACAGATACGCAGTATTTT.

V is TRBV5-1 and J is TRBJ2-3; 11 bases are shared with TRBD1. The CDR3 runs to 15 residues. In germline, CDR1 is SGHRS, CDR2 YFSETQ. V shed 0 bases and J 4 bases; nucleotides not matched to a gene: 1. As DNA, the CDR3 is TGCGCCAGCAGCTTGGTGGGACAGGGGGCAGATACGCAGTATTTT. Residues: CASSLVGQGADTQYF.

The V and J genes are TRBV6-5 and TRBJ2-1, with D possibly being TRBD1 (5 bases). Germline values: CDR1 MNHEY, CDR2 SVGAGI. This CDR3 comprises 15 residues. V was cut by 6 bases and J by 3 bases, with 15 bases left in between. The CDR3 sequence: CASSHGAGDYNEQFF. The CDR3, as DNA: TGTGCCAGCAGCCATGGGGCAGGAGACTACAATGAGCAGTTCTTC.

The chain joins TRBV5-1 to TRBJ2-1; D remains unclear. Per germline, CDR1 SGHRS and CDR2 YFSETQ. Trimming cost V 0 bases and J 6 bases, with 7 bases left between them. The CDR3 contains 13 residues. CDR3 amino acids: CASSLAWVNEQFF. CDR3 DNA sequence: TGCGCCAGCAGCTTGGCCTGGGTCAATGAGCAGTTCTTC.

J is TRBJ2-7 and V is TRBV5-1; D remains ambiguous. Trimming took 0 bases from V and 6 from J, leaving 10 bases between them. Germline loops: CDR1 SGHRS, CDR2 YFSETQ. The CDR3 contains 13 residues. The CDR3 reads CASSLEMATEQYF. In DNA form, the CDR3 reads TGCGCCAGCAGCTTGGAGATGGCGACCGAGCAGTACTTC.